This T cell receptor (beta chain) was found in a study of blood T cell repertoires in COVID-19. Authors' processing steps: Estimation of nucleated cell counts was performed using reference gene primer amplification. Generated by immunoSEQ multiplex PCR, the TCRdb table keeps only in-frame clones and is missing some. V and J calls and clone size are as listed in that table; D and trimming were resolved from the DNA. Of fewer than 60,000 clones listed, around 92% are singletons. With 4 bases removed from V and 6 bases from J, the gap between germline ends came to 13 bases. CDR1 is SGHTA, CDR2 FQGNSA, per germline. CDR3 size: 13 residues.

This rearrangement joins TRBV7-2 to TRBJ2-7, with D unresolved. The sequenced sample was peripheral blood. This receptor was identified in an elderly man with active or convalescent COVID-19. CDR3 region: CASSSTKASEQYF. CDR3 sequence (DNA): TGTGCCAGCAGCTCAACTAAGGCATCCGAGCAGTACTTC.